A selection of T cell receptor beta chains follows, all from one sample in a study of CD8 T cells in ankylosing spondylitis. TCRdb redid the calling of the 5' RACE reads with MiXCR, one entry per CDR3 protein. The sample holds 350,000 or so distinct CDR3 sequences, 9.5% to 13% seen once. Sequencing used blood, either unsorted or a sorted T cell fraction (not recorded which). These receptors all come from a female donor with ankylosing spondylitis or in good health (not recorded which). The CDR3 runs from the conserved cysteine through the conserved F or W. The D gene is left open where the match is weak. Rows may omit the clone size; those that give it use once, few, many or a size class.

TGCAGTGCTAGAGTAGGGGGGGGCACCGGGGAGCTGTTTTTT CSARVGGGTGELFF TRBV20-1 many NA TRBJ2-2
TGTGCCACCGGCCGGGAAGCGGGGGTCTCTGAGCAGTTCTTC CATGREAGVSEQFF TRBV12-3/TRBV12-4 many TRBD2 TRBJ2-1
TGTGCCAGCAGGGGACGTCAGCGGGAAGCTTTCTTT CASRGRQREAFF TRBV6-1 few NA TRBJ1-1
TGTGCCAGCAGTTTTCGGGGGGAAGACTATGGCTACACCTTC CASSFRGEDYGYTF TRBV12-3/TRBV12-4 many NA TRBJ1-2
TGCGCCAGCAGGGGGGACCCAGCTGGGAATGAGCAGTTCTTC CASRGDPAGNEQFF TRBV5-1 NA NA TRBJ2-1
TGTGCCACAGAAAATCCCTCCGGCACTGGGAACACTGAAGCTTTCTTT CATENPSGTGNTEAFF TRBV2 NA NA TRBJ1-1
TGTGCCAGCAGTCACAGCCACCCCTACGAGCAGTACTTC CASSHSHPYEQYF TRBV27 many NA TRBJ2-7
TGTGCCAGCAGTAGAGAGGGGCGTAATTCACCCCTCCACTTT CASSREGRNSPLHF TRBV12-3/TRBV12-4 many NA TRBJ1-6
TGTGCCAGCAGCCCCAGGGGACCCTCCCTCACAGATACGCAGTATTTT CASSPRGPSLTDTQYF TRBV3-1 few NA TRBJ2-3
TGTGCCAGCTCACCCTACAGGGAGCGCACAGATACGCAGTATTTT CASSPYRERTDTQYF TRBV18 NA NA TRBJ2-3
TGTGCCAGCAGACCTGTGGGAAGCTCCTACGAGCAGTACTTC CASRPVGSSYEQYF TRBV7-8 NA NA TRBJ2-7
TGTGCCATCAGTGAGAGTCAGGGAGGATATTCACCCCTCCACTTT CAISESQGGYSPLHF TRBV10-3 many NA TRBJ1-6
TGTGCTAGTGGTCACGGCCGGGGCGATAACACCGGGGAGCTGTTTTTT CASGHGRGDNTGELFF TRBV12-5 many NA TRBJ2-2
TGCGCCAGCAGCCCCGATGGGGTCAATGAGCAGTTCTTC CASSPDGVNEQFF TRBV5-1 many NA TRBJ2-1
TGCAGTGCCCCGCGGCCCAACACCGGGGAGCTGTTTTTT CSAPRPNTGELFF TRBV20-1 many NA TRBJ2-2
TGTGCCAGCAGCTTCAAAGCAGGGATGAACGGTGAAGCTTTCTTT CASSFKAGMNGEAFF TRBV5-6 many NA TRBJ1-1
TGTGCCATCAGTGAGCCTCCCCAAGAGACCCAGTACTTC CAISEPPQETQYF TRBV10-3 many NA TRBJ2-5
TGTGCCAGCAGTTGGTTAGGTGGTGACGAGCAGTTCTTC CASSWLGGDEQFF TRBV12-3/TRBV12-4 NA NA TRBJ2-1
TGCCCCTGGGGCGGGAATACGCAGTATTTT CPWGGNTQYF TRBV20-1 many NA TRBJ2-3
TGTGCCAGCAGTCAGGCGTCGAACACCGGGGAGCTGTTTTTT CASSQASNTGELFF TRBV12-3/TRBV12-4 many NA TRBJ2-2
TGTGCCAGCAGCTTGGCGGCCGGGGGGCCAACCGGGGAGCTGTTTTTT CASSLAAGGPTGELFF TRBV5-5 many NA TRBJ2-2
TGCGCCAGCAGCTTGGATCAGGGGTTGGGGCAGCCCCAGCATTTT CASSLDQGLGQPQHF TRBV5-1 many NA TRBJ1-5
TGTGCCTGGAGTGTACGGGCTAGCGGAGGGAATGAGCAGTTCTTC CAWSVRASGGNEQFF TRBV30 NA TRBD2 TRBJ2-1
TGCGCCAGCAGCCGTTCGGCGGGAGGATCCTACGAGCAGTACTTC CASSRSAGGSYEQYF TRBV4-3 many TRBD2 TRBJ2-7
TGTGCCAGCAGCCAAGATCGAAGGCAAGAGACCCAGTACTTC CASSQDRRQETQYF TRBV4-2 few NA TRBJ2-5
TGTGCCAGCGGACAGGACAATCAGCCCCAGCATTTT CASGQDNQPQHF TRBV28 NA TRBD1 TRBJ1-5
TGTGCCATCAGCCAGGGGACCTCCTCCTACGAGCAGTACTTC CAISQGTSSYEQYF TRBV10-3 many NA TRBJ2-7
TGTGCCAGCAGTTACTCGAGGGACTCTGGAAACACCATATATTTT CASSYSRDSGNTIYF TRBV6-5 many NA TRBJ1-3
TGTGCCACCAGCAGAGATCGGGCGGGACCTGAGAACTTC CATSRDRAGPENF TRBV15 few NA TRBJ2-4
TGTGCCAGCAGCTTGGAGAGGGAGGGTTATGAGCAGTTCTTC CASSLEREGYEQFF TRBV5-4 NA TRBD2 TRBJ2-1
TGTGCCAGCAGCTTACCCGGACTAGCGGTCACAGATACGCAGTATTTT CASSLPGLAVTDTQYF TRBV5-8 few TRBD2 TRBJ2-3
TGCAGTGCTAGAGATCAGGGCAGGGGGAGGAAGACCCAGTACTTC CSARDQGRGRKTQYF TRBV20-1 few NA TRBJ2-5
TGTGCCAGCAGTTTGGCTTGGGAGCAGTACTTC CASSLAWEQYF TRBV12-3/TRBV12-4 many NA TRBJ2-7
TGTGCCAGCCGGACCAGGGGTGAAAAACTGTTTTTT CASRTRGEKLFF TRBV6-5 many NA TRBJ1-4
TGTGCCACCAGCAGAACGGGGCAGCTTGGCTACACCTTC CATSRTGQLGYTF TRBV15 few NA TRBJ1-2
TGTGCCAGCAGCCAAGGGTCCGGCGGCTATGGCTACACCTTC CASSQGSGGYGYTF TRBV7-2 few NA TRBJ1-2
TGTGCCAGCAGCTCCTTCCACAGGGGCGGAACACTTGGGGCTTTCTTT CASSSFHRGGTLGAFF TRBV5-6 many TRBD1 TRBJ1-1
TGCAGTGCCAGGGACAGGGGAGTGGGAGAGACCCAGTACTTC CSARDRGVGETQYF TRBV20-1 few TRBD1 TRBJ2-5
TGCAGTGTGACTAGCGGGAGCCTTAGCACAGATACGCAGTATTTT CSVTSGSLSTDTQYF TRBV20-1 many TRBD2 TRBJ2-3
TGTGCCAGCAGCCTCTCCCTACAGATCTCCTACGAGCAGTACTTC CASSLSLQISYEQYF TRBV3-1 few NA TRBJ2-7
TGCAGTGCTAGATTACACCCTAATCGGGAGACCCAGTACTTC CSARLHPNRETQYF TRBV20-1 NA NA TRBJ2-5
TGTGCCAGCAGCGTAGGAGGGGGGAACTACAATGAGCAGTTCTTC CASSVGGGNYNEQFF TRBV7-2 NA NA TRBJ2-1
TGCAGTGCTAGAGTGAGGGCCGGGACAGATACGCAGTATTTT CSARVRAGTDTQYF TRBV20-1 NA NA TRBJ2-3
TGCAGTGCACCAACTTTACGAAATGAGCAGTTCTTC CSAPTLRNEQFF TRBV20-1 few NA TRBJ2-1